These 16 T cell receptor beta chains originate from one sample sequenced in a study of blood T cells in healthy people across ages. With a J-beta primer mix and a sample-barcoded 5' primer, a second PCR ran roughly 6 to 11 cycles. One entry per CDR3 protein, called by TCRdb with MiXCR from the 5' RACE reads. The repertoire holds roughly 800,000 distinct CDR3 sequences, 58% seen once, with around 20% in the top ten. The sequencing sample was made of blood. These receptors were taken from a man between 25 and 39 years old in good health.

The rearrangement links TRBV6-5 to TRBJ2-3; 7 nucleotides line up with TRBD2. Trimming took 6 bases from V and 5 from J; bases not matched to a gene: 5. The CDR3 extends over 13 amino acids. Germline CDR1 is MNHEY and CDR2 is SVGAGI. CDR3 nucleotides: TGTGCCAGCAGAAGCGGGAAAGGAGATACGCAGTATTTT. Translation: CASRSGKGDTQYF.

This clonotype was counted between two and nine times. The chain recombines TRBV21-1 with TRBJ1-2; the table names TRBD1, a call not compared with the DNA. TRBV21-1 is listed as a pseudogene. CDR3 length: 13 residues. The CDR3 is CAGLQGKVYGYTF. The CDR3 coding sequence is TGTGCCGGACTACAGGGGAAAGTCTATGGCTACACCTTC.

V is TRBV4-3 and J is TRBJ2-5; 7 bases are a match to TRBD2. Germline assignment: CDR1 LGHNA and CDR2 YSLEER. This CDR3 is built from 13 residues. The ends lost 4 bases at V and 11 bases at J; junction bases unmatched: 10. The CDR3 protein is CASSPGLGTEQYF. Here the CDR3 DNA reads TGCGCCAGCAGCCCCGGACTAGGCACGGAGCAGTACTTC.

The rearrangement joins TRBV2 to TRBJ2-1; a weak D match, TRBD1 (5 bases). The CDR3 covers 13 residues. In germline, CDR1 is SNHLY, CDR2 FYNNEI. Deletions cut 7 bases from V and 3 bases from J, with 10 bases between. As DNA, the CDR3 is TGTGCCAGCATTGTGGACAACTACAATGAGCAGTTCTTC. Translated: CASIVDNYNEQFF.

Here the CDR3 DNA reads TGTGCCAGCAGCTGGCGGACAGCTCACTGGCTTGATACGCAGTATTTT. It codes for CASSWRTAHWLDTQYF. This chain connects TRBV7-2 to TRBJ2-3; D may be TRBD1 (6 bases). This CDR3 has 16 residues. Germline assignment: CDR1 SGHTA and CDR2 FQGNSA. V was cut by 4 bases and J by 6 bases, with 20 bases left in between.

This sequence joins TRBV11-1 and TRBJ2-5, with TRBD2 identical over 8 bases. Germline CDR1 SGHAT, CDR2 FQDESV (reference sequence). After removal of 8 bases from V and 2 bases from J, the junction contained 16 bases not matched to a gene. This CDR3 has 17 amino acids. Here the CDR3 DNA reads TGTGCCAGCCAAAAGGGTGTTTCTAGCGGGCGTCAAGAGACCCAGTACTTC. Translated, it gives CASQKGVSSGRQETQYF.

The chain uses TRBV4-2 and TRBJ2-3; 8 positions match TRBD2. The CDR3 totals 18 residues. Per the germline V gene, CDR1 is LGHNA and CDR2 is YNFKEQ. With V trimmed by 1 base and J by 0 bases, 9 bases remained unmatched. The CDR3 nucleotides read TGTGCCAGCAGCCAAGGGGCGACGCGGGGGGTTAGCACAGATACGCAGTATTTT. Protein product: CASSQGATRGVSTDTQYF.

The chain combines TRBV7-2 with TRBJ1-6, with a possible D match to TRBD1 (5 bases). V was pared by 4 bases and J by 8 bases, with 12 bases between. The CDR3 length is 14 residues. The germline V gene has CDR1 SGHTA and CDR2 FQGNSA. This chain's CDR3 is CASSSPTAYSPLHF. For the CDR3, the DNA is TGTGCCAGCAGCTCCCCGACAGCCTATTCACCCCTCCACTTT.

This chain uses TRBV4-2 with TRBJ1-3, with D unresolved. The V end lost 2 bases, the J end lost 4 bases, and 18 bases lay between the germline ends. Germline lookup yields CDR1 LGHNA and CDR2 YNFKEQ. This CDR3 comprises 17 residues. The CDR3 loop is CASSQLLGKDEGNTIYF. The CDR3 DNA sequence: TGTGCCAGCAGCCAACTACTCGGCAAAGACGAAGGAAACACCATATATTTT.

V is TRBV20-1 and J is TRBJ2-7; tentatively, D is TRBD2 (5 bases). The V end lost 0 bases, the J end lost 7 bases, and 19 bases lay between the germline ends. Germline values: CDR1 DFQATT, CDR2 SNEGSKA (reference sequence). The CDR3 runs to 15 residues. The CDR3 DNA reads TGCAGTGCTAGAGATAGTGGAGGACCGCATAATGAGCAGTACTTC. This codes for CSARDSGGPHNEQYF.

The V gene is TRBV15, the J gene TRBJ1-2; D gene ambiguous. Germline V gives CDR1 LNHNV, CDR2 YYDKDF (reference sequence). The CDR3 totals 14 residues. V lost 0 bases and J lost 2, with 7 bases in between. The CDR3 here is CATSRDIGNYGYTF. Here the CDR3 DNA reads TGTGCCACCAGCAGAGATATAGGCAACTATGGCTACACCTTC. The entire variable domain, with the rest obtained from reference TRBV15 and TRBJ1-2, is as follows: DAMVIQNPRYQVTQFGKPVTLSCSQTLNHNVMYWYQQKSSQAPKLLFHYYDKDFNNEADTPDNFQSRRPNTSFCFLDIRSPGLGDTAMYLCATSRDIGNYGYTFGSGTRLTVV.

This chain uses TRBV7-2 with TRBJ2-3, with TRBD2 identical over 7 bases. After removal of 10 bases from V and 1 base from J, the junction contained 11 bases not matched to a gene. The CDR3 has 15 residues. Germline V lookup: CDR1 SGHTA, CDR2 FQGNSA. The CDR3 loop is CAIEGAGVGTDTQYF. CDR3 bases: TGTGCCATTGAAGGGGCGGGAGTAGGCACAGATACGCAGTATTTT.

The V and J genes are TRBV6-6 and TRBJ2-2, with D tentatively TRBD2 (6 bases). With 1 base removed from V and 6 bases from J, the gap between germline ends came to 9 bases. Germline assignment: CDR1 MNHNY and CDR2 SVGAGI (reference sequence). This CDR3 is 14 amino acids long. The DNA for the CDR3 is TGTGCCAGCAGTTACTACCGACTAGCCGGGGAGCTGTTTTTT. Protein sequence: CASSYYRLAGELFF.

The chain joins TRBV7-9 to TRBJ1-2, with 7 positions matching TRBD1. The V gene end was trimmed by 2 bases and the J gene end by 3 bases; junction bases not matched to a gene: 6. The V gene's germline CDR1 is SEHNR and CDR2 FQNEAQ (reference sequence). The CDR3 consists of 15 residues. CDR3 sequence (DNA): TGTGCCAGCAGCTTAAGCCGGGACAGTTACTATGGCTACACCTTC. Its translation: CASSLSRDSYYGYTF. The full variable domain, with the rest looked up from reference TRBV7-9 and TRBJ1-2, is DTGVSQNPRHKITKRGQNVTFRCDPISEHNRLYWYRQTLGQGPEFLTYFQNEAQLEKSRLLSDRFSAERPKGSFSTLEIQRTEQGDSAMYLCASSLSRDSYYGYTFGSGTRLTVV.

The CDR3 loop reads CASRAGTSGGNEQFF. The CDR3 nucleotides read TGTGCCAGCAGGGCCGGGACTAGCGGGGGCAATGAGCAGTTCTTC. The V call is TRBV6-1, the J call TRBJ2-1, with 14 positions matching TRBD2. The CDR3 covers 15 residues. Germline V CDR1 and CDR2: MNHNS, SASEGT. Losses at the gene ends were 6 bases for V and 6 bases for J; bases not matched to a gene: 4.

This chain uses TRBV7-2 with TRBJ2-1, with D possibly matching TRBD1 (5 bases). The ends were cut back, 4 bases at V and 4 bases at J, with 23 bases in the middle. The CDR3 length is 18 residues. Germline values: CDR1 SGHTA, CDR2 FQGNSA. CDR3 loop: CASSSLQSGAGAYNEQFF. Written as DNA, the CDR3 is TGTGCCAGCAGCTCACTACAAAGTGGGGCTGGCGCGTACAATGAGCAGTTCTTC.